Presented here are 9 T cell receptor beta chains from one specimen sequenced in a study of PD-L1 blockade in urothelial cancer. Time point specified: pretreatment peripheral blood. TCRdb keeps only in-frame clones here, not all; method: immunoSEQ multiplex PCR. The sample gives about 47,000 clones, 80% of which show up once; around 16% is in the top ten. This specimen was PBMCs, taken around atezolizumab (anti-PD-L1) treatment. These receptors were taken from a man aged 60 to 75 with urothelial cancer.

The chain employs TRBV10-3 and TRBJ1-4; D is unresolved. The V and J ends lost 10 bases and 0 bases respectively, with 15 bases between them. The CDR3 has 15 residues. Germline V gives CDR1 ENHRY, CDR2 SYGVKD. In DNA form, the CDR3 reads TGTGCCAGCCACTCAGGAGGATCAACTAATGAAAAACTGTTTTTT. It yields the protein CASHSGGSTNEKLFF.

The chain carries TRBV6-5 and TRBJ2-3, with D possibly TRBD2 on 6 matching bases. V dropped 11 bases and J dropped 5 bases, with 14 bases sitting between them. CDR3 length equals 12 residues. CDR1 is MNHEY, CDR2 SVGAGI, per germline. In nucleotides, the CDR3 is TGTGCCGTCTCGGGAGTTCAAGATACGCAGTATTTT. It is translated as CAVSGVQDTQYF.

The V gene is TRBV6-6, the J gene TRBJ1-5; TRBD1 matches at 9 bases. Unmatched junction bases numbered 11, after V lost 4 bases and J lost 7 bases. CDR1 MNHNY and CDR2 SVGAGI come from the germline V gene (reference sequence). The CDR3 contains 16 residues. Here the CDR3 reads CASSSTGDRARQPQHF. CDR3 nucleotides: TGTGCCAGCAGTTCCACGGGGGACAGGGCAAGGCAGCCCCAGCATTTT.

The rearrangement uses TRBV6-1 and TRBJ2-1, with 9 bases that match TRBD1. This CDR3 is built from 15 residues. V lost 1 base and J lost 14; bases outside the gene matches: 12. Germline assignment: CDR1 MNHNS and CDR2 SASEGT. The CDR3, as DNA: TGTGCCAGCAGTGAAGGGGACAGGGCGAGCGGGGAGAAGTTCTTC. Translation gives CASSEGDRASGEKFF.

J is TRBJ1-5 and V is TRBV13; 8 positions match TRBD1. The CDR3 spans 12 residues. Germline values: CDR1 PRHDT, CDR2 FYEKMQ (reference sequence). The J segment lost 10 bases and the V segment lost 4 bases, leaving 3 bases of the junction unmatched. The CDR3 loop is CASSSDRGPQHF. The DNA for the CDR3 is TGTGCCAGCAGCTCTGACAGGGGTCCCCAGCATTTT.

The J gene is TRBJ2-7, the V gene TRBV6-5; tentatively, D is TRBD2 (6 bases). The CDR3 has 13 amino acids. The germline gives CDR1 MNHEY, CDR2 SVGAGI. Trimming stripped 5 bases from V and 2 bases from J, with 10 bases between. CDR3 DNA sequence: TGTGCCAGCAGTGCGGGACTCGCCTACGAGCAGTACTTC. Translation gives CASSAGLAYEQYF.

The chain employs TRBV6-1 and TRBJ2-2; 10 nucleotides agree with TRBD1. This CDR3 spans 14 amino acids. Looked up from germline, CDR1 is MNHNS and CDR2 is SASEGT. V shed 8 bases and J 2 bases; nucleotides not matched to a gene: 2. CDR3 residues: CASDRGLNTGELFF. The CDR3 DNA is TGTGCCAGCGACAGGGGGCTAAACACCGGGGAGCTGTTTTTT.

V and J are TRBV10-3 and TRBJ1-2; a possible D gene is TRBD1 (6 bases). The CDR3 is 14 amino acids. Per germline, CDR1 ENHRY and CDR2 SYGVKD. V lost 1 base and J 7 bases, leaving 13 bases between the germline ends. The CDR3 DNA follows: TGTGCCATCAGTGAGTACAGGGAAGAAGGTGGCTACACCTTC. Translating gives CAISEYREEGGYTF.

This chain uses TRBV5-1 with TRBJ2-7, with 7 bases fitting TRBD1. This CDR3 is 14 amino acids long. Trimming cost V 4 bases and J 0 bases; bases outside gene matches: 4. The germline V gene encodes CDR1 SGHRS and CDR2 YFSETQ. CDR3 amino acids: CASSQDRYSYEQYF. The CDR3 DNA is TGCGCCAGCAGCCAGGACAGGTACTCCTACGAGCAGTACTTC.